This record looks at one T cell receptor beta chain sequence and its context. Antigen specificity is unknown. CD8 cells classed as naive were CD45RO-negative and positively selected for CCR7, excluding terminally differentiated effector memory CD45RA+ cells. The data are from a study of shared clonotypes between healthy human individuals. Findings and limits, study-wide: What limited the represented genetic and exposure-history diversity was the small number of donors. Naive subsets typically showed greater estimated richness than memory subsets.

Germline CDR1 SNHLY, CDR2 FYNNEI. J lost 0 bases, V lost 8 bases, and 11 bases had no gene match. The CDR3 totals 17 residues. Researchers ran the assay at a deep level. TCRdb keeps only in-frame clones here, not all; method: immunoSEQ multiplex PCR. Of about 2.2 million clones in the sample, 93% were seen once. The receptor's source is a man in his late teens or twenties in good health. Some clones in this sample may be carry-over from other donors' samples. The chain recombines TRBV2 with TRBJ1-5; 9 nucleotides line up with TRBD1. Sequencing was done on a sample of naive CD8+ T cells from PBMCs. CDR3 nucleotide sequence: TGTGCCAGCGCGAGGGGGACAGGGCTATATAGCAATCAGCCCCAGCATTTT. Amino acids: CASARGTGLYSNQPQHF.